Following are 30 T cell receptor beta chains from one sample sequenced in a study of tumor-infiltrating lymphocytes in localized non-small cell lung cancer. The method was immunoSEQ multiplex PCR; TCRdb's version includes in-frame clones alone and lacks a portion of them. The table shows roughly 9,900 clones, with 63% occurring only once. The sample taken for sequencing was lung tumor tissue. All receptors derive from a human donor with non-small cell lung cancer.

V is TRBV5-6 and J is TRBJ1-4; D is perhaps TRBD1 (6 bases). In germline, CDR1 is SGHDT, CDR2 YYEEEE. V lost 4 bases and J 1 base, leaving 11 bases between the germline ends. The CDR3 totals 15 residues. In nucleotides, the CDR3 is TGTGCCAGCAGCCGGACAGTTGAAACTAATGAAAAACTGTTTTTT. Amino acids: CASSRTVETNEKLFF.

The rearrangement joins TRBV10-1 to TRBJ1-2; perhaps TRBD1 as D (6 bases). CDR3 size: 13 residues. Germline V gene lookup returns CDR1 WNHNN and CDR2 SYGVQD (reference sequence). V shed 3 bases and J shed 4 bases, with 9 bases lying between them. The CDR3 region is CASSDNRVYGYTF. The CDR3 DNA sequence: TGCGCCAGCAGTGACAACAGGGTCTATGGCTACACCTTC.

The rearrangement joins TRBV19 to TRBJ2-7, with no clear D. Germline V gene lookup returns CDR1 LNHDA and CDR2 SQIVND (reference sequence). CDR3 length equals 13 residues. Trimming pared 5 bases from V and 1 base from J, leaving 9 bases between. Here the CDR3 DNA reads TGTGCCAGTAGTTGGGGTCCTTCCTACGAGCAGTACTTC. Translating it yields CASSWGPSYEQYF.

This clone was recorded once. V gene TRBV18 combines with J gene TRBJ2-5, with TRBD2 matching over 13 bases. With 0 bases clipped from V and 0 bases from J, the junction kept 4 bases outside the gene matches. The CDR3 loop spans 18 amino acids. CDR1 and CDR2 (germline): KGHSH, LQKENI. In DNA form, the CDR3 reads TGTGCCAGCTCACCACCGACCACTAGCGGGAGGGACCAAGAGACCCAGTACTTC. The encoded protein is CASSPPTTSGRDQETQYF.

In this sample, this clone turned up a few times. The chain carries TRBV5-6 and TRBJ1-2; the match to TRBD1 covers 7 bases. The germline gives CDR1 SGHDT, CDR2 YYEEEE. V trimming: 4 bases; J trimming: 5 bases; junction bases outside the gene matches: 8. CDR3 length: 14 residues. CDR3 protein: CASSGGGEAYGYTF. The CDR3 nucleotides are TGTGCCAGCAGCGGAGGGGGCGAGGCATATGGCTACACCTTC.

The chain is built from TRBV29-1 and TRBJ2-3; D is tentatively TRBD1 or TRBD2 (5 bases each). Trimming removed 4 bases at V and 6 bases at J, with 5 bases between. This CDR3 spans 10 amino acids. Germline lookup yields CDR1 SQVTM and CDR2 ANQGSEA. CDR3 residues: CSVGGDTQYF. The CDR3, as DNA: TGCAGCGTTGGGGGGGATACGCAGTATTTT.

The rearrangement links TRBV11-2 to TRBJ2-7, with a possible D match to TRBD1 (6 bases). V shed 1 base and J shed 0 bases, with 7 bases lying between them. The CDR3 sequence is 14 residues long. Germline V gives CDR1 SGHAT, CDR2 FQNNGV. In DNA form, the CDR3 reads TGTGCCAGCAGCTTAGTAGGGGGCTCCTACGAGCAGTACTTC. Translating gives CASSLVGGSYEQYF.

This clone was observed a handful of times. V is TRBV5-3 and J is TRBJ2-5, with 7 bases matching TRBD1. TRBV5-3 is noted as an ORF with a role that remains uncertain. V was pared by 0 bases and J by 1 base, with 9 bases of the junction left unmatched. This CDR3 is built from 17 residues. This CDR3 reads CARSLVSGDRSQETQYF. CDR3 DNA: TGTGCCAGAAGCTTGGTTTCAGGGGACAGATCCCAAGAGACCCAGTACTTC.

The chain employs TRBV11-2 and TRBJ2-1, with a possible D match to TRBD2 (5 bases). Germline-derived CDR1 and CDR2 are SGHAT and FQNNGV. The CDR3 loop spans 15 amino acids. Trimming removed 1 base at V and 6 bases at J, with 13 bases between. For the CDR3, the DNA is TGTGCCAGCAGCTTAGGCCGCGGGCTAGTCAATGAGCAGTTCTTC. Protein product: CASSLGRGLVNEQFF.

The chain recombines TRBV6-5 with TRBJ1-2, with unresolved D. Trimming shortened V by 6 bases and J by 4 bases, and 6 bases separated the two germline ends. From germline, CDR1 is MNHEY and CDR2 SVGAGI. The CDR3 has 11 amino acids. The CDR3 DNA sequence: TGTGCCAGCAGCCATCGCTATGGCTACACCTTC. Residues: CASSHRYGYTF.

The rearrangement joins TRBV11-2 to TRBJ2-4; a weak D match, TRBD1 (6 bases). V was shortened by 5 bases and J by 8 bases, with 16 bases between the two germline ends. The CDR3 length is 14 residues. In germline, CDR1 is SGHAT, CDR2 FQNNGV. The CDR3 bases are TGTGCCAGCAGCCAACCGGCATACAGGGACATTCAGTACTTC. This encodes CASSQPAYRDIQYF. The full variable domain, completed using reference TRBV11-2 and TRBJ2-4, is EAGVAQSPRYKIIEKRQSVAFWCNPISGHATLYWYQQILGQGPKLLIQFQNNGVVDDSQLPKDRFSAERLKGVDSTLKIQPAKLEDSAVYLCASSQPAYRDIQYFGAGTRLSVL.

V gene TRBV7-2 combines with J gene TRBJ2-3; a weak D match, TRBD2 (5 bases). This CDR3 spans 12 amino acids. V was trimmed by 4 bases and J by 8 bases, leaving 10 bases between them. Germline V gene data show CDR1 as SGHTA and CDR2 as FQGNSA. CDR3 sequence: CASSSLEGTQYF. The CDR3 nucleotides are TGTGCCAGCAGCTCCCTTGAGGGTACGCAGTATTTT.

The gene calls are TRBV14 and TRBJ1-3; D uncertain. In germline, CDR1 is SGHDN, CDR2 FVKESK. This CDR3 is built from 15 residues. V lost 1 base to trimming and J lost 2 bases, with 9 bases between them. Here the CDR3 DNA reads TGTGCCAGCAGCCAAGCGGTAATAACTGGAAACACCATATATTTT. This codes for CASSQAVITGNTIYF.

The sample holds a few counts of this clone. The chain links TRBV4-3 to TRBJ1-6; 7 bases fit TRBD1. The germline V gene encodes CDR1 LGHNA and CDR2 YSLEER. The V segment lost 3 bases and the J segment 9 bases; nucleotides outside the gene matches: 8. This CDR3 contains 15 residues. This CDR3 is CASSQETGVGSPLHF. CDR3 in DNA: TGCGCCAGCAGCCAGGAAACAGGGGTGGGTTCACCCCTCCACTTT.

The chain combines TRBV19 with TRBJ1-2, with D tentatively TRBD1 (5 bases). Germline CDR1 is LNHDA and CDR2 is SQIVND (reference sequence). V was trimmed by 3 bases and J by 4 bases, leaving 12 bases between them. There are 14 residues in the CDR3. CDR3 in amino acids: CASSIRRQGYGYTF. CDR3 nucleotides: TGTGCCAGTAGTATCCGTCGGCAGGGCTATGGCTACACCTTC.

The chain recombines TRBV7-2 with TRBJ2-7; the D gene could be TRBD1 or TRBD2 (5 bases each). This CDR3 contains 13 residues. Trimming pared 4 bases from V and 7 bases from J, leaving 14 bases between. CDR1 is SGHTA and CDR2 is FQGNSA in the germline V gene. CDR3 DNA: TGTGCCAGCAGCTCGGGACCCGCCCGGGAGCAGTACTTC. Translation: CASSSGPAREQYF.

V usage is TRBV11-2 and J usage is TRBJ2-1; the D is unclear. CDR3 length: 15 amino acids. Trimming left V 6 bases short and J 2 bases short, with 14 bases between. Looked up from germline, CDR1 is SGHAT and CDR2 is FQNNGV. For the CDR3, the DNA is TGTGCCAGCAGTTTTGTTGCGGATCCCTACAATGAGCAGTTCTTC. The encoded protein is CASSFVADPYNEQFF.

This clone has more than one count but fewer than ten. The chain links TRBV28 to TRBJ2-5, with 8 nucleotides matching TRBD2. The CDR3 runs to 13 residues. Per the germline V gene, CDR1 is MDHEN and CDR2 is SYDVKM. V trimming: 6 bases; J trimming: 4 bases; junction bases outside the gene matches: 4. The CDR3 DNA reads TGTGCCAGCAGCGGGGGGGTGGTAGAGACCCAGTACTTC. Its protein product is CASSGGVVETQYF.

This clone occurred a few times. The chain couples TRBV6-5 to TRBJ1-2; D perhaps matches TRBD1 (5 bases). In germline, CDR1 is MNHEY, CDR2 SVGAGI. V was pared by 0 bases and J by 4 bases, with 15 bases between. The length of the CDR3 is 16 residues. Here the CDR3 DNA reads TGTGCCAGCAGTTACTCGAGGCAGGCGAGGGGCTATGGCTACACCTTC. It encodes CASSYSRQARGYGYTF.

The genes are TRBV18 and TRBJ1-1, with D maybe TRBD1 (5 bases). This CDR3 region has 13 residues. Deletions cut 6 bases from V and 13 bases from J, with 21 bases between. From germline, CDR1 is KGHSH and CDR2 LQKENI. In nucleotides, the CDR3 is TGTGCCAGCTCTGGTAACCGGGACTCTGAGCATTTCTTT. It yields the protein CASSGNRDSEHFF.

The rearrangement links TRBV7-9 to TRBJ2-2; D unclear. CDR1 and CDR2 (germline): SEHNR, FQNEAQ (reference sequence). Trimming removed 1 base from V and 3 bases from J, with 3 bases in between. The CDR3 is 13 residues long. The CDR3 DNA follows: TGTGCCAGCAGCTTAGGTTACACCGGGGAGCTGTTTTTT. This sequence encodes CASSLGYTGELFF.

The rearrangement links TRBV5-1 to TRBJ2-3; TRBD1 or TRBD2 may be the D gene (5 bases each). Germline V gene lookup returns CDR1 SGHRS and CDR2 YFSETQ. The CDR3 spans 15 residues. V lost 3 bases and J lost 0, with 11 bases in between. The CDR3 nucleotides read TGCGCCAGCAGCTGGCAGGGAGCCAGCACAGATACGCAGTATTTT. As protein: CASSWQGASTDTQYF.

This clone has more than one count but fewer than ten. The chain is built from TRBV19 and TRBJ2-7; no clear D gene. V lost 3 bases to trimming and J lost 6 bases, with 12 bases between them. This CDR3 region has 13 residues. Looked up from germline, CDR1 is LNHDA and CDR2 is SQIVND (reference sequence). The CDR3 DNA reads TGTGCCAGTAGTATTCGGTCTTCCACCGAGCAGTACTTC. It encodes CASSIRSSTEQYF.

This sequence joins TRBV11-2 and TRBJ1-2; TRBD1 might be the D (6 bases). The ends were cut back, 5 bases at V and 4 bases at J, with 11 bases in the middle. Germline CDR1 SGHAT, CDR2 FQNNGV. The CDR3 has 13 amino acids. The CDR3 DNA follows: TGTGCCAGCAGCCTCCGGGACATCTATGGCTACACCTTC. Protein: CASSLRDIYGYTF.

This clone was observed once. DNA of the CDR3: TGTGCCAGCAGTGACCGGGGGCATTGGCGTGGCTACACCTTC. Encoded protein: CASSDRGHWRGYTF. V and J are TRBV25-1 and TRBJ1-2, with D perhaps matching TRBD1 (6 bases). The germline V gene encodes CDR1 MGHDK and CDR2 SYGVNS. CDR3 length: 14 amino acids. Trimming removed 3 bases at V and 7 bases at J, with 15 bases between.

This rearrangement joins TRBV7-2 to TRBJ1-2; no clear D. The CDR3 has 15 residues. Trimming took off 6 bases at V and 4 bases at J, with 18 bases between the two ends. The V gene's germline CDR1 is SGHTA and CDR2 FQGNSA. The CDR3 DNA follows: TGTGCCAGCAGTATTATGGGCACCTCCAGCTATGGCTACACCTTC. Its translation is CASSIMGTSSYGYTF.

This chain joins TRBV12-5 and TRBJ2-2; 8 bases are a match to TRBD1. The CDR3 consists of 14 residues. Looked up from germline, CDR1 is LGHNT and CDR2 is FRNRAP. Germline trimming cut 9 bases from V and 4 bases from J; bases unmatched to any gene: 7. CDR3 nucleotide sequence: TGTGCTAGCACGGACAGGGTGGCCACCGGGGAGCTGTTTTTT. It yields the protein CASTDRVATGELFF.

This sequence joins TRBV21-1 and TRBJ1-5; the table gives TRBD1 as D, unverified against the DNA. TRBV21-1 is noted as a pseudogene. The CDR3 runs 13 residues. The CDR3 region is CASSQDTNQPQHF. Written as DNA, the CDR3 is TGTGCCAGCAGCCAAGACACAAATCAGCCCCAGCATTTT.

This clone was counted only a few times. The DNA of the CDR3 is TGTGCCAGCAGCTCAGGGGGCGCGAGCAATCAGCCCCAGCATTTT. This encodes CASSSGGASNQPQHF. The chain is built from TRBV5-4 and TRBJ1-5, with 8 bases that match TRBD1. Germline assignment: CDR1 SGHNT and CDR2 YYREEE (reference sequence). The CDR3 is made up of 15 amino acids. With 3 bases clipped from V and 1 base from J, the junction kept 3 bases outside the gene matches.

This clone is termed medium-sized. The chain links TRBV29-1 to TRBJ2-7, with D unresolved. This CDR3 has 11 residues. The germline gives CDR1 SQVTM, CDR2 ANQGSEA. Deletions cut 4 bases from V and 2 bases from J, with 6 bases between. This chain's CDR3 is CSVATAYEQYF. Written as DNA, the CDR3 is TGCAGCGTTGCCACAGCCTACGAGCAGTACTTC.